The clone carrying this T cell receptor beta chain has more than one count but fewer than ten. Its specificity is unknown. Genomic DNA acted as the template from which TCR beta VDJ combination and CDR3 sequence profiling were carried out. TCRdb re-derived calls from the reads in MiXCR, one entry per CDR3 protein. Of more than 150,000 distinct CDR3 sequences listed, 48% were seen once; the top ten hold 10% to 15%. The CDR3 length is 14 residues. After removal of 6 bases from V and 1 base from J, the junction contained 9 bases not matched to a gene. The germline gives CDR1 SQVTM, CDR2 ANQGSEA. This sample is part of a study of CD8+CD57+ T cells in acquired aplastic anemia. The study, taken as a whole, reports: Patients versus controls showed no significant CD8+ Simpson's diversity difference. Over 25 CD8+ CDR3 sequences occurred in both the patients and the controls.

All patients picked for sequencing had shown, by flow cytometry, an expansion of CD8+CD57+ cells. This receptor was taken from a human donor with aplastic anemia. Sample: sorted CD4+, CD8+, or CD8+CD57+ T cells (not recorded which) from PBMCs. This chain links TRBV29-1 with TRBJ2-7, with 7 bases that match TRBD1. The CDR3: CSVDPGQKSYEQYF. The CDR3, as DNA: TGCAGCGTCGACCCGGGACAGAAATCCTACGAGCAGTACTTC.